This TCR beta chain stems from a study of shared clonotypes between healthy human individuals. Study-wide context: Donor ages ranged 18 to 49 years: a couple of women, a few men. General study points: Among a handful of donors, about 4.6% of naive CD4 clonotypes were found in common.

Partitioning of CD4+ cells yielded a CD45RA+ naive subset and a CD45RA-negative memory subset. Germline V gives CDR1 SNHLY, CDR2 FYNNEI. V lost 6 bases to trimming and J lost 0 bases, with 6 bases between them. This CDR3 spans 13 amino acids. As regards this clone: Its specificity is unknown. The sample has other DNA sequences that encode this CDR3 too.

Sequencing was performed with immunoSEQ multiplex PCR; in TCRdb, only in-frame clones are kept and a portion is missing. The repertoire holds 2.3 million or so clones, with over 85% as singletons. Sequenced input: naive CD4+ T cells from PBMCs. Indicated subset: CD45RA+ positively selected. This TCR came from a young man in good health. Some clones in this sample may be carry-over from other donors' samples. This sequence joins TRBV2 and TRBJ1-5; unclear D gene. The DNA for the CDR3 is TGTGCCAGCAGCTACTATAGCAATCAGCCCCAGCATTTT. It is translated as CASSYYSNQPQHF. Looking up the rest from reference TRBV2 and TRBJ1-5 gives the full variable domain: EPEVTQTPSHQVTQMGQEVILRCVPISNHLYFYWYRQILGQKVEFLVSFYNNEISEKSEIFDDQFSVERPDGSNFTLKIRSTKLEDSAMYFCASSYYSNQPQHFGDGTRLSIL.